A selection of T cell receptor beta chains follows, all from one sample in a study of human thymus T cells. The data were produced by immunoSEQ multiplex PCR, yet TCRdb's version contains in-frame clones alone and is incomplete. The sample yields tens of thousands of clones, approximately 95% seen once. Sequencing used blood. These receptors all come from a boy under three years old with a congenital heart defect but otherwise immunologically healthy. The CDR3 runs from the conserved cysteine through the conserved F or W. Each record gives: CDR3 protein, CDR3 DNA, V gene, clone size, D gene, J gene. D genes are given only for firm matches. Clone size is not always given. Where it is, it says once, few, many or a class for expanded clones.

CASNSETQYF | TGTGCCAGCAATAGCGAGACCCAGTACTTC | TRBV21-1 | once | - | TRBJ2-5
CASSQGTFSYNEQFF | TGTGCCAGTAGTCAGGGGACTTTCTCCTACAATGAGCAGTTCTTC | TRBV19 | - | - | TRBJ2-1
CASSLIGAYNEKLFF | TGCGCCAGCAGCTTGATCGGGGCCTATAATGAAAAACTGTTTTTT | TRBV5-1 | - | - | TRBJ1-4
CASNLGTSGRDGEQFF | TGCGCCAGCAACCTCGGGACTAGCGGGAGAGACGGTGAGCAGTTCTTC | TRBV5-1 | - | TRBD2 | TRBJ2-1
CASRTSGRYEQYF | TGCGCCAGCAGGACTAGCGGGAGGTACGAGCAGTACTTC | TRBV10-2 | once | TRBD2 | TRBJ2-7
CASSKGTGCHEQYF | TGTGCCAGCAGCAAAGGGACAGGATGCCACGAGCAGTACTTC | TRBV21-1 | - | - | TRBJ2-7
CASSLQGPNEKLFF | TGTGCCAGCAGCTTACAGGGGCCTAATGAAAAACTGTTTTTT | TRBV11-2 | - | - | TRBJ1-4
CASSYSGGRGENTIYF | TGTGCCAGCAGTTACTCCGGTGGCAGGGGTGAAAACACCATATATTTT | TRBV6-5 | once | - | TRBJ1-3
CASSEGTSGHYEQYF | TGTGCCAGCAGTGAGGGGACTAGCGGCCACTACGAGCAGTACTTC | TRBV6-1 | - | TRBD2 | TRBJ2-7
CASSPRGTGANVLTF | TGTGCCAGCAGTCCCCGGGGGACTGGGGCCAACGTCCTGACTTTC | TRBV27 | - | - | TRBJ2-6
CASLVSSYNEQFF | TGTGCCAGCTTGGTTTCCTCCTACAATGAGCAGTTCTTC | TRBV2 | - | - | TRBJ2-1
CASSPLAGVETQYF | TGTGCCAGCAGCCCTCTAGCGGGAGTGGAGACCCAGTACTTC | TRBV11-2 | - | TRBD2 | TRBJ2-5
CASSSSGRYEQYF | TGTGCCAGCAGCTCATCGGGGAGGTACGAGCAGTACTTC | TRBV7-9 | - | - | TRBJ2-7
CASGPLGRDYNEQFF | TGTGCCAGCGGACCCCTGGGACGGGACTACAATGAGCAGTTCTTC | TRBV28 | - | - | TRBJ2-1
CASSFRLRQVSGDGYTF | TGTGCCAGCAGCTTCCGACTACGACAGGTCTCTGGGGATGGCTACACCTTC | TRBV7-2 | - | - | TRBJ1-2
CASSLRQGYSEQYF | TGTGCCAGCAGCTTGCGGCAGGGGTACTCCGAGCAGTACTTC | TRBV5-4 | - | - | TRBJ2-7
CASSYAASRGTDTQYF | TGTGCCAGCAGTTATGCGGCTAGTAGAGGAACAGATACGCAGTATTTT | TRBV28 | - | - | TRBJ2-3
CATSRDKGKHSPLHF | TGTGCCACCAGCAGAGATAAAGGGAAGCATTCACCCCTCCACTTT | TRBV15 | - | - | TRBJ1-6
CAISESRRVEGGFNYGYTF | TGTGCCATCAGTGAGTCGAGGCGAGTCGAGGGGGGCTTTAACTATGGCTACACCTTC | TRBV10-3 | - | - | TRBJ1-2
CASSQAAGGIHEQYF | TGCGCCAGCAGCCAAGCCGCGGGGGGGATTCACGAGCAGTACTTC | TRBV4-3 | - | TRBD2 | TRBJ2-7
CASSIWTGYNEKLFF | TGTGCCAGTAGTATATGGACAGGTTATAATGAAAAACTGTTTTTT | TRBV19 | - | TRBD1 | TRBJ1-4
CASSFRAGGTDTQYF | TGCGCCAGCAGCTTTCGAGCGGGGGGTACAGATACGCAGTATTTT | TRBV5-1 | - | TRBD2 | TRBJ2-3
CASSYSGRAYEQYF | TGTGCCAGCAGTTACAGCGGGAGGGCCTACGAGCAGTACTTC | TRBV6-5 | - | TRBD2 | TRBJ2-7
CASSSTRFKARAQYF | TGTGCCAGCAGTTCGACTAGATTTAAGGCGCGTGCGCAGTATTTT | TRBV28 | - | - | TRBJ2-3
CASSLGTQALYGYTF | TGTGCCAGCAGCTTAGGGACACAGGCCCTCTATGGCTACACCTTC | TRBV7-2 | - | - | TRBJ1-2
CASSQDMVRALIGYTF | TGCGCCAGCAGCCAAGATATGGTTCGGGCACTCATCGGCTACACCTTC | TRBV4-1 | - | - | TRBJ1-2
CASSPSGTGGGTEAFF | TGTGCCAGCAGCCCTAGTGGGACAGGGGGTGGTACTGAAGCTTTCTTT | TRBV7-9 | - | TRBD1 | TRBJ1-1
CAWSVVLGLESHF | TGTGCCTGGAGTGTGGTTCTGGGCTTGGAAAGCCACTTT | TRBV30 | few | - | TRBJ1-6
CASSLWGYEQYF | TGTGCCAGCAGCTTGTGGGGGTACGAGCAGTACTTC | TRBV5-5 | - | - | TRBJ2-7
CASSQILFAGGPTDTQYF | TGTGCCAGCAGCCAGATTTTGTTCGCGGGAGGGCCAACAGATACGCAGTATTTT | TRBV14 | - | TRBD2 | TRBJ2-3
CASSEQNRIYNEQFF | TGTGCCAGCAGTGAGCAGAATAGGATCTACAATGAGCAGTTCTTC | TRBV2 | - | - | TRBJ2-1
CASSPPSGANVLTF | TGCGCCAGCAGCCCGCCCTCTGGGGCCAACGTCCTGACTTTC | TRBV5-1 | - | - | TRBJ2-6
CASSLDTVAEAFF | TGCGCCAGCAGTCTGGACACAGTGGCTGAAGCTTTCTTT | TRBV4-3 | once | - | TRBJ1-1
CASSLQSTRRDTQYF | TGTGCCAGCAGTTTGCAGTCAACGCGAAGAGATACGCAGTATTTT | TRBV28 | - | - | TRBJ2-3
CASSLDGGVLTDTQYF | TGTGCCAGCAGCTTGGATGGGGGGGTGCTAACAGATACGCAGTATTTT | TRBV5-5 | once | TRBD2 | TRBJ2-3
CASSEDGLYEQYF | TGTGCCAGCAGTGAAGACGGACTCTACGAGCAGTACTTC | TRBV25-1 | - | - | TRBJ2-7
CASSFNSRYYGYTF | TGTGCCAGCAGTTTCAACAGCAGATACTATGGCTACACCTTC | TRBV27 | - | - | TRBJ1-2
CASSEDREIYGYTF | TGTGCCAGCAGTGAAGACAGGGAAATTTACGGCTACACCTTC | TRBV25-1 | - | TRBD1 | TRBJ1-2
CASSLLPGAIAKNIQYF | TGCGCCAGCAGCTTGTTACCAGGGGCGATAGCCAAAAACATTCAGTACTTC | TRBV5-1 | - | - | TRBJ2-4